A single T cell receptor beta chain is shown here with its context. What it binds is not known. The germline V gene encodes CDR1 SGHNT and CDR2 YYREEE (reference sequence). V was clipped by 4 bases and J by 1 base; unmatched bases: 6. This CDR3 has 15 amino acids. TCRdb fed the reads into MiXCR, producing one record per CDR3 protein. The sample holds approximately 76,000 distinct CDR3 sequences, 35% to 45% seen once. The data stem from a study of T cell repertoires in cytomegalovirus infection. Study summary: CMV infection together with matching HLA type was indicated by public TCR beta signatures.

The origin of this receptor is a human donor in good health (CMV status not recorded). Some clones in this sample may be carry-over from other donors' samples. The gene calls are TRBV5-4 and TRBJ2-7, with 9 bases lining up with TRBD2. The source was CD8+ T cells from cultured PBMCs, collected from culture after CMV antigen stimulation. The CDR3 sequence: CASSPGLAQSYEQYF. CDR3 DNA: TGTGCCAGCAGCCCCGGACTAGCGCAGTCCTACGAGCAGTACTTC.